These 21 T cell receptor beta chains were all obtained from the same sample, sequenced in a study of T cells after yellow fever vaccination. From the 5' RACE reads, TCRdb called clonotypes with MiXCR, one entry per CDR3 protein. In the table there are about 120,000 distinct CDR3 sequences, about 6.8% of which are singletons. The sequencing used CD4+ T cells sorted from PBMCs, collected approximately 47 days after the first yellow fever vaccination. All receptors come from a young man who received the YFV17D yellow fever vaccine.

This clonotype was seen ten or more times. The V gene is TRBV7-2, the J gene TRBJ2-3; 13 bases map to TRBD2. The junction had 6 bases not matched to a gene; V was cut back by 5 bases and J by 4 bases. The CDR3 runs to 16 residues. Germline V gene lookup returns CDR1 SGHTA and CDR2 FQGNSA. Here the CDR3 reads CASSRTSGGDSDTQYF. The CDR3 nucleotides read TGTGCCAGCAGCCGCACTAGCGGGGGGGACTCAGATACGCAGTATTTT.

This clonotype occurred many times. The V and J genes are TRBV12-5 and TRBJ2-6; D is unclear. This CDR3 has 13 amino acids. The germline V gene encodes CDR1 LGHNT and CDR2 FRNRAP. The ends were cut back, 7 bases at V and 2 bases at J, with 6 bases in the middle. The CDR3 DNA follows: TGTGCTAGTGACGGAGCTGGGGCCAACGTCCTGACTTTC. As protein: CASDGAGANVLTF.

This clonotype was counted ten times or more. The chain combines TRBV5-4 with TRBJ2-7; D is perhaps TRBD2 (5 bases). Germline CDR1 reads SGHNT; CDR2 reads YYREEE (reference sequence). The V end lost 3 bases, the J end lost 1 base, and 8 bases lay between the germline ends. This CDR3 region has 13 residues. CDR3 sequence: CASSSGSSYEQYF. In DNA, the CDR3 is TGTGCCAGCAGCTCTGGGAGTTCCTACGAGCAGTACTTC.

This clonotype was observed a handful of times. The CDR3 region is CASGTGRGNTEAFF. The CDR3 DNA reads as TGTGCTAGTGGTACCGGCAGGGGTAACACTGAAGCTTTCTTT. The chain joins TRBV12-5 to TRBJ1-1, with D possibly being TRBD1 (6 bases). Trimming removed 5 bases at V and 2 bases at J, with 12 bases between. This CDR3 region has 14 residues. CDR1 and CDR2 (germline): LGHNT, FRNRAP.

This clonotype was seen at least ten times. The CDR3 spells CSASPGRTNYGYTF. The CDR3 region has the DNA TGCAGTGCTAGCCCGGGACGAACTAACTATGGCTACACCTTC. The chain joins TRBV20-1 to TRBJ1-2; TRBD1 might be the D (5 bases). CDR3 length: 14 amino acids. Germline V gene lookup returns CDR1 DFQATT and CDR2 SNEGSKA (reference sequence). V dropped 3 bases and J dropped 0 bases, with 11 bases sitting between them.

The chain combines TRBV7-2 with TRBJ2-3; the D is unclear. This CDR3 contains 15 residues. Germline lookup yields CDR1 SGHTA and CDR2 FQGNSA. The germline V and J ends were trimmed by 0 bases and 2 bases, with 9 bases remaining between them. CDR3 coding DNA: TGTGCCAGCAGCTTAGCGCTGGCGGCCACAGATACGCAGTATTTT. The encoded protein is CASSLALAATDTQYF.

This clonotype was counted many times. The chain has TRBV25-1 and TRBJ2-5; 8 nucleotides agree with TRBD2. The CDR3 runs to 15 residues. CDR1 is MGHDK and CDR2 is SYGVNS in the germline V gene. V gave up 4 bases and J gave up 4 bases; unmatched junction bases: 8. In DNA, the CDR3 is TGTGCCAGCAGTGTTAGCGGGGTCTGGGCAGAGACCCAGTACTTC. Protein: CASSVSGVWAETQYF.

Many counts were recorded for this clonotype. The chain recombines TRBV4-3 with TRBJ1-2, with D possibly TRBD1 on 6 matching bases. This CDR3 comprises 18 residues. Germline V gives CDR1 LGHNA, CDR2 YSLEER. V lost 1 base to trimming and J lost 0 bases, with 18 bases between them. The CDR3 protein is CASSQGRTRGPANYGYTF. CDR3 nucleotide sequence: TGCGCCAGCAGCCAAGGGAGGACCAGGGGTCCCGCTAACTATGGCTACACCTTC.

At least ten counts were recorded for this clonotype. The CDR3 DNA reads as TGTGCCAGCAGCTTAGCGACGCAAGCGGGGGGGGGTGAGCAGTTCTTC. This sequence encodes CASSLATQAGGGEQFF. The chain couples TRBV7-2 to TRBJ2-1, with 10 bases that match TRBD2. Germline V CDR1 and CDR2: SGHTA, FQGNSA. The V and J ends lost 0 bases and 9 bases, in that order; junction bases with no gene match: 8. The CDR3 length is 16 residues.

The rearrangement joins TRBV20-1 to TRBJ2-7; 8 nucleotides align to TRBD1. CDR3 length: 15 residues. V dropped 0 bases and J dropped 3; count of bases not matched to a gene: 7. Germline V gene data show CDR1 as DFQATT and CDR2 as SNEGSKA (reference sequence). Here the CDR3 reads CSARDFSGQGYEQYF. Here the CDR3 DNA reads TGCAGTGCTAGAGATTTTTCCGGACAGGGCTACGAGCAGTACTTC.

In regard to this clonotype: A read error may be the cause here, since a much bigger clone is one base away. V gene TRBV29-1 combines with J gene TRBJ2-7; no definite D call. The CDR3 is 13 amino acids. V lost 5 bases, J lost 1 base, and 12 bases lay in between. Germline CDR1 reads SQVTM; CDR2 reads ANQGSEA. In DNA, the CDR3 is TGCAGCGTTCCGGTGACTTTATCCTACGAGCAGTACTTC. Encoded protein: CSVPVTLSYEQYF.

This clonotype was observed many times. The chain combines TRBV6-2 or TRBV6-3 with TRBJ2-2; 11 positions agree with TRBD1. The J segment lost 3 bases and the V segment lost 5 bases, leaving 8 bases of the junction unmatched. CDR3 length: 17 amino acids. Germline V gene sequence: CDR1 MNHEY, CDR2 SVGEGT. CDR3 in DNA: TGTGCCAGCAGTCGCATTCCGGGACAGGGGGACACCGGGGAGCTGTTTTTT. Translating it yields CASSRIPGQGDTGELFF.

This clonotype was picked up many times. CDR3 coding DNA: TGCGCCAGCAGCCAAGTTCCTTCTCGGGGGGGGTCCTACAATGAGCAGTTCTTC. It codes for CASSQVPSRGGSYNEQFF. V usage is TRBV4-1 and J usage is TRBJ2-1; 8 bases fit TRBD2. Germline CDR1 reads MGHRA; CDR2 reads YSYEKL. This CDR3 has 18 residues. Germline trimming cut 1 base from V and 1 base from J; bases unmatched to any gene: 9.

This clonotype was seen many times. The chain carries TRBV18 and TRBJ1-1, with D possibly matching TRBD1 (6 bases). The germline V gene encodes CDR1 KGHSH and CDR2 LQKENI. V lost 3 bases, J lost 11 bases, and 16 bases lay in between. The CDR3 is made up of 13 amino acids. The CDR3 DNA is TGTGCCAGCTCACCCTCGGACAGCCGAGGGGCTTTCTTT. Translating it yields CASSPSDSRGAFF.

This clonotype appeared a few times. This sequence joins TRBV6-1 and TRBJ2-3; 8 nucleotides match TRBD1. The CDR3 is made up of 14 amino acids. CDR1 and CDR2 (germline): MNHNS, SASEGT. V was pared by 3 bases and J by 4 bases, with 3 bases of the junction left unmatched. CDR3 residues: CASSELQGADTQYF. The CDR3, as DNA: TGTGCCAGCAGTGAGCTACAGGGGGCAGATACGCAGTATTTT.

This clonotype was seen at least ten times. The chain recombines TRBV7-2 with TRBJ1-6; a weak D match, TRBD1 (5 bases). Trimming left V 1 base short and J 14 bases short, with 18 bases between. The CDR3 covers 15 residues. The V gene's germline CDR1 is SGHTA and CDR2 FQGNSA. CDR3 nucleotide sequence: TGTGCCAGCAGCTTAGGACAGCCCCAAGCTGGCACCCTCCACTTT. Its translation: CASSLGQPQAGTLHF.

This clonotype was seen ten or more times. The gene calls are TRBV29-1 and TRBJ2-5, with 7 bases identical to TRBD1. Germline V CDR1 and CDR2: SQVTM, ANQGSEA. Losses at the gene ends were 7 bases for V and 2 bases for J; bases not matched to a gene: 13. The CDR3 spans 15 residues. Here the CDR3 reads CSGRTNYRGQETQYF. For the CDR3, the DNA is TGCAGCGGGCGGACCAACTACAGGGGACAAGAGACCCAGTACTTC.

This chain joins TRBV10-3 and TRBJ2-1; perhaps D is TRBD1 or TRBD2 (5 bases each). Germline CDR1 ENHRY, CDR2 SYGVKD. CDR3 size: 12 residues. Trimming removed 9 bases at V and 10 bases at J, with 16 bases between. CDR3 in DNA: TGTGCCATGAGGGACCTTTATGGCGAGCAGTTCTTC. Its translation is CAMRDLYGEQFF.

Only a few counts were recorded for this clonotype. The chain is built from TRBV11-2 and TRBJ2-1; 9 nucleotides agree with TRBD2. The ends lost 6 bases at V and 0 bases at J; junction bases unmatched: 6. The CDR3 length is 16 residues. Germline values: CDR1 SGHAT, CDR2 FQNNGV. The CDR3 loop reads CASRPISGGSYNEQFF. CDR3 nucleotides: TGTGCCAGCAGGCCCATTAGCGGGGGCTCCTACAATGAGCAGTTCTTC. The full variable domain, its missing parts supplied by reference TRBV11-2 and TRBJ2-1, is EAGVAQSPRYKIIEKRQSVAFWCNPISGHATLYWYQQILGQGPKLLIQFQNNGVVDDSQLPKDRFSAERLKGVDSTLKIQPAKLEDSAVYLCASRPISGGSYNEQFFGPGTRLTVL.

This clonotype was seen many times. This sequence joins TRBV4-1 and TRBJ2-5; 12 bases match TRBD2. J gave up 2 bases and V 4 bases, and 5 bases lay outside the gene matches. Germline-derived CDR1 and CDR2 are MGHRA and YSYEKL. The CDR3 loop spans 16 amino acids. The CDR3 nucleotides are TGCGCCAGCAGCCGCGGACTAGCGGGGAGTCAAGAGACCCAGTACTTC. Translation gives CASSRGLAGSQETQYF.

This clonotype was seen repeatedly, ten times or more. DNA of the CDR3: TGTGCCAGCAGAGGAAACAGGGGGCAAAGCGGCTATGGCTACACCTTC. Its translation: CASRGNRGQSGYGYTF. The rearrangement uses TRBV7-2 and TRBJ1-2; TRBD1 agrees at 9 bases. The germline V gene has CDR1 SGHTA and CDR2 FQGNSA. This CDR3 spans 16 amino acids. J was trimmed by 4 bases and V by 6 bases; bases with no gene match: 12.